The rows below give T cell receptor beta chains drawn from one sample of a study of Graves' ophthalmopathy and Graves' hyperthyroidism. TCRdb ran MiXCR on the multiplex PCR reads and lists one entry per CDR3 protein. This table has approximately 640,000 distinct CDR3 sequences, over 40% appearing once. The specimen sequenced was peripheral blood. Every receptor here comes from an adult man with Graves' ophthalmopathy. Both conserved end residues are part of each CDR3. A D gene is named only where the DNA matches it firmly. Not every row has a clone size; where given, it reads once, few, many or a size class.

clone_size d_call j_call v_call cdr3_aa cdr3_nt
many TRBD1 TRBJ1-1 TRBV24-1 CATSDLGGAEAFF TGTGCCACCAGTGACTTAGGGGGCGCGGAAGCTTTCTTT
once TRBD1 TRBJ2-2 TRBV11-1 CVSSGQGAGELFF TGTGTCAGCAGCGGCCAGGGGGCCGGGGAGCTGTTTTTT
many TRBD1 TRBJ1-2 TRBV2 CASSLGQGATYGYTF TGTGCCAGCAGTCTCGGACAGGGGGCCACCTATGGCTACACCTTC
NA NA TRBJ1-4 TRBV7-8 CASSPRAGTNEKLFF TGTGCCAGCAGCCCCCGGGCGGGCACTAATGAAAAACTGTTTTTT
NA NA TRBJ1-1 TRBV20-1 CSARETGRNTEAFF TGCAGTGCTAGAGAAACGGGACGGAACACTGAAGCTTTCTTT
few NA TRBJ2-7 TRBV20-1 CSARPVTRFEQYF TGCAGTGCTAGGCCCGTCACAAGGTTCGAGCAGTACTTC
once NA TRBJ2-7 TRBV10-3 CAIGERNSYEQYF TGTGCCATTGGGGAGCGCAACTCCTACGAGCAGTACTTC
many NA TRBJ1-6 TRBV5-1 CASSPKSHSPLHF TGCGCCAGCAGCCCGAAAAGTCATTCACCCCTCCACTTT
few NA TRBJ2-7 TRBV19 CASSMVGPNYEQYF TGTGCCAGTAGTATGGTGGGACCAAACTACGAGCAGTACTTC
many NA TRBJ2-5 TRBV11-2 CASSLVEFQETQYF TGTGCCAGCAGCTTAGTGGAGTTTCAAGAGACCCAGTACTTC
NA NA TRBJ2-5 TRBV12-5 CASGLVDTLSGETQYF TGTGCTAGTGGTTTGGTGGACACCTTATCCGGGGAGACCCAGTACTTC
many TRBD1 TRBJ1-4 TRBV9 CASSAGTGYEKLFF TGTGCCAGCAGCGCGGGGACAGGTTATGAAAAACTGTTTTTT
many NA TRBJ1-1 TRBV12-3/TRBV12-4 CASIQYAEAFF TGTGCCAGCATTCAGTACGCTGAAGCTTTCTTT
many NA TRBJ2-5 TRBV12-3/TRBV12-4 CASTLRGGQTQYF TGTGCCAGCACCCTCAGGGGGGGTCAGACCCAGTACTTC
NA TRBD1 TRBJ2-5 TRBV20-1 CSELKRTGDRETQYF TGCAGTGAATTAAAACGGACAGGGGATAGAGAGACCCAGTACTTC
NA NA TRBJ1-1 TRBV4-3 CASSQAALPNTEAFF TGCGCCAGCAGCCAAGCTGCTCTCCCGAACACTGAAGCTTTCTTT
NA TRBD1 TRBJ2-5 TRBV24-1 CATSSNRGLQETQYF TGTGCCACCAGCTCAAACAGGGGGCTCCAAGAGACCCAGTACTTC
many TRBD1 TRBJ1-3 TRBV10-3 CAISEPSAGGRNTIYF TGTGCCATCAGTGAGCCCAGCGCAGGGGGAAGGAACACCATATATTTT
many NA TRBJ2-5 TRBV7-6 CASSHRALETQYF TGTGCCAGCAGCCACCGGGCCTTGGAGACCCAGTACTTC
NA TRBD1 TRBJ1-4 TRBV2 CASSQASDRTTNEKLFF TGTGCCAGCAGTCAAGCGTCGGACAGGACAACTAATGAAAAACTGTTTTTT
NA TRBD1 TRBJ2-7 TRBV2 CASSEGGDRLIDEQYF TGTGCCAGCAGTGAAGGGGGGGACAGGTTGATTGACGAGCAGTACTTC
many NA TRBJ1-1 TRBV29-1 CSVDVGGLTEAFF TGCAGCGTTGATGTTGGGGGACTCACTGAAGCTTTCTTT
NA TRBD1 TRBJ2-7 TRBV2 CASSYDRANEQYF TGTGCCAGCAGTTATGACAGGGCCAACGAGCAGTACTTC
NA NA TRBJ1-6 TRBV6-5 CASSENNSYNSPLHF TGTGCCAGCAGTGAAAATAACTCCTATAATTCACCCCTCCACTTT
few NA TRBJ2-7 TRBV20-1 CSASGGNVAYEQYF TGCAGTGCTAGCGGCGGGAACGTCGCCTACGAGCAGTACTTC
many NA TRBJ2-7 TRBV19 CASSIGGSTYEQYF TGTGCCAGTAGTATAGGAGGGAGTACCTACGAGCAGTACTTC
NA TRBD1 TRBJ1-1 TRBV2 CASRFFRDRTSTEAFF TGTGCCAGCAGATTTTTCCGGGACAGGACGAGCACTGAAGCTTTCTTT
many TRBD1 TRBJ1-2 TRBV29-1 CSVENLGQGIYGYTF TGCAGCGTTGAAAACCTCGGACAGGGGATCTATGGCTACACCTTC
many NA TRBJ2-7 TRBV24-1 CAPPDEQYF TGTGCCCCCCCCGACGAGCAGTACTTC
many NA TRBJ1-2 TRBV11-2 CASSVSGGFYGYTF TGTGCCAGCAGCGTCTCCGGGGGATTTTATGGCTACACCTTC
many TRBD1 TRBJ2-2 TRBV7-2 CASSPRTGLYTGELFF TGTGCCAGCAGCCCCAGGACAGGGTTGTACACCGGGGAGCTGTTTTTT
many NA TRBJ1-5 TRBV29-1 CSVVIGEYQPQHF TGCAGCGTTGTAATAGGGGAGTACCAGCCCCAGCATTTT
NA NA TRBJ1-2 TRBV4-1 CASSQTGLGGGYTF TGCGCCAGCAGCCAAACAGGTTTAGGTGGTGGCTACACCTTC
many NA TRBJ2-5 TRBV20-1 CSARTRRAQYF TGCAGTGCTAGAACCCGGAGGGCCCAGTACTTC
NA TRBD1 TRBJ1-6 TRBV10-3 CAITSTGNNSPLHF TGCGCCATCACCTCGACAGGGAATAATTCACCCCTCCACTTT
NA TRBD2 TRBJ2-3 TRBV24-1 CATSEPSGGTDTQYF TGTGCCACCAGTGAGCCTAGCGGGGGCACAGATACGCAGTATTTT
NA NA TRBJ1-2 TRBV2 CASSVATGTYGYTF TGTGCCAGCAGCGTTGCCACAGGGACCTATGGCTACACCTTC
many NA TRBJ2-2 TRBV24-1 CATSDFTGGTATGELFF TGTGCCACCAGTGATTTCACCGGCGGGACGGCCACCGGGGAGCTGTTTTTT
NA TRBD1 TRBJ2-7 TRBV10-3 CASRRGTGGEQYF TGTGCCAGCAGACGCGGGACAGGGGGCGAGCAGTACTTC
few TRBD1 TRBJ1-1 TRBV19 CASSILSGQGGKAFF TGTGCCAGTAGTATACTATCGGGACAGGGGGGAAAAGCTTTCTTT
NA NA TRBJ2-7 TRBV7-3 CASSPQHGQSASGEQYF TGCGCCAGCAGCCCCCAGCACGGGCAGTCCGCGAGTGGGGAGCAGTACTTC
many TRBD2 TRBJ2-5 TRBV20-1 CSARLAGTTQYF TGCAGTGCTCGACTAGCGGGAACGACCCAGTACTTC
NA TRBD2 TRBJ2-5 TRBV29-1 CSVRLAVTTQETQYF TGCAGCGTGAGACTAGCGGTTACGACCCAAGAGACCCAGTACTTC
NA NA TRBJ2-7 TRBV29-1 CSVEDQEQYF TGCAGCGTTGAAGATCAGGAACAGTACTTC
NA NA TRBJ1-6 TRBV10-3 CAISGAASPLHF TGTGCCATCAGCGGCGCTGCCTCACCCCTCCACTTT
few TRBD1 TRBJ1-5 TRBV4-1 CASSLRDRGGQPQHF TGCGCCAGCAGCCTACGCGACAGGGGCGGTCAGCCCCAGCATTTT
many NA TRBJ1-1 TRBV6-5 CASSNQGTYTEAFF TGTGCCAGCAGTAACCAGGGAACCTACACTGAAGCTTTCTTT